Listed below are T cell receptor beta chains from one sample, sequenced in a study of cytomegalovirus exposure and HLA in healthy donors. TCRdb keeps only in-frame clones here, not all; method: immunoSEQ multiplex PCR. The profile shows over 200,000 clones, around four fifths of them singletons. Input material: PBMCs. Receptors originate from a woman in her thirties in good health and CMV-seropositive. CDR3s leave out the opening cysteine and the closing phenylalanine or tryptophan.

ASSHPNSEGLTDTQY	TRBJ2-3	TRBV9
ASSLGGSTDTQY	TRBJ2-3	TRBV6-5
ASSGDRNYNEQF	TRBJ2-1	TRBV9
SARQSRGAF	TRBJ1-1	TRBV20-1
ASSDSSTGELF	TRBJ2-2	TRBV6-4
ASTDDPSGNTIY	TRBJ1-3	TRBV7-3
ASSLGPGGKLF	TRBJ1-4	TRBV5-4
ASSLGETQY	TRBJ2-5	TRBV27
ASSVQGALETQY	TRBJ2-5	TRBV6-1
ASRRIDGSTDTQY	TRBJ2-3	TRBV6-5
ASSPNSGTGDGYT	TRBJ1-2	TRBV4-1
ASRWGREWDGYT	TRBJ1-2	TRBV5-6
ASSTNGRDEDIGYT	TRBJ1-2	TRBV7-2
ASSYESGQGANEQF	TRBJ2-1	TRBV6-5
ASKLTGGSKTF	TRBJ1-1	TRBV7-9
AIIPGELF	TRBJ2-2	TRBV10-3
SVKRLLVTDTQY	TRBJ2-3	TRBV29-1
ASSIRGPPYEQY	TRBJ2-7	TRBV2
ASRGQRNTEAF	TRBJ1-1	TRBV2
ASSQEASGLTYEQY	TRBJ2-7	TRBV4-1
ATSERGGRATYNEQF	TRBJ2-1	TRBV15
ASSMDTRGTEAF	TRBJ1-1	TRBV5-1
ASKLGRTYYEQY	TRBJ2-7	TRBV6-1
AISGTDNTEAF	TRBJ1-1	TRBV10-3
ASSPSGTSDYGYT	TRBJ1-2	TRBV7-6
ASSPGLAGSQETQY	TRBJ2-5	TRBV5-4
ASSETGSYEQY	TRBJ2-7	TRBV4-1
ASSYGGFLTGELF	TRBJ2-2	TRBV6-5
ASSQEGPGQTYNEQF	TRBJ2-1	TRBV4-1
ASSFSLGSYEQY	TRBJ2-7	TRBV5-1
SATNDGYT	TRBJ1-2	TRBV20-1
ASSYTILGEQY	TRBJ2-7	TRBV6-5
ASSVSGERETQY	TRBJ2-5	TRBV9
AISEGGQTNTGELF	TRBJ2-2	TRBV10-3
ASSLAGTQETQY	TRBJ2-5	TRBV11-2
AWTVRGHEQY	TRBJ2-7	TRBV30
ASSPSGGNEQF	TRBJ2-1	TRBV2
ASSSPNRGQSGYT	TRBJ1-2	TRBV11-2
ASSLMGAGDTGELF	TRBJ2-2	TRBV7-2
SATGYDEQY	TRBJ2-7	TRBV29-1
ASSSGYITDTQY	TRBJ2-3	TRBV27
ATSRAGQETQY	TRBJ2-5	TRBV15
ASSGQGDQPQH	TRBJ1-5	TRBV19
ASSLKGGNYGYT	TRBJ1-2	TRBV27
ASSSQGEETQY	TRBJ2-5	TRBV7-8
ASSISRVYEQY	TRBJ2-7	TRBV6-6
ASSPREAVSNQPQH	TRBJ1-5	TRBV18
ASSLKLSYEQY	TRBJ2-7	TRBV27